A single T cell receptor (beta chain) is shown here with its context. The data belong to a study of T cells in women clearing cervical HPV infection. As for the study in general: For cases, blood was sampled a median around 150 days after lesion detection, interquartile range about 90 to 200 days.

Clones were sequenced by immunoSEQ multiplex PCR, and TCRdb holds only the in-frame ones, with some missing. This sample carries approximately 31,000 clones, with more than 6% going to the ten biggest clones. The receptor comes from a woman between 18 and 70 years old with a cervical HPV16 infection that either progressed to CIN3+ or cleared (not recorded which). The sample was blood buffy coat.

The CDR3 loop is CASSAPSGGLDYTF. The sequenced CDR3 bases are TGTGCCAGCTCGGCCCCTAGCGGGGGTCTCGAC. The genes are TRBV18 and TRBJ1-2; a possible D gene is TRBD1 (5 bases). Sequencing ends 3 residues short of the CDR3 end; the germline J gene provides the rest. This CDR3 contains 14 residues. The germline V gene encodes CDR1 KGHSH and CDR2 LQKENI. Drawing the rest from reference TRBV18 and TRBJ1-2, the complete variable domain is NAGVMQNPRHLVRRRGQEARLRCSPMKGHSHVYWYRQLPEEGLKFMVYLQKENIIDESGMPKERFSAEFPKEGPSILRIQQVVRGDSAAYFCASSAPSGGLDYTFGSGTRLTVV.